The following is a T cell receptor beta chain sequence with its context. Flow cytometry had shown expanded CD8+CD57+ cells in the patients chosen for sequencing. The cohort consisted entirely of patients having severe acquired aplastic anemia. Patients had undergone no therapy by the time their blood was sampled. The template for TCR beta VDJ and CDR3 sequence profiling was genomic DNA. TCRdb re-derived calls from the reads in MiXCR, one entry per CDR3 protein. Among around 200,000 distinct CDR3 sequences, less than 75% were seen once, and the ten largest hold about 60%. Germline CDR1 and CDR2: SQVTM and ANQGSEA. This CDR3 comprises 11 residues. Trimming shortened V by 1 base and J by 15 bases, and 13 bases separated the two germline ends. The data were obtained in a study of CD8+CD57+ T cells in acquired aplastic anemia.

The receptor was derived from a human donor with aplastic anemia. The rearrangement uses TRBV29-1 and TRBJ2-1; perhaps TRBD2 as D (7 bases). Sequences were obtained from sorted CD4+, CD8+, or CD8+CD57+ T cells (not recorded which) from PBMCs. CDR3 in amino acids: CSVEGGREWFF. The CDR3 DNA reads TGCAGCGTTGAAGGGGGGCGGGAGTGGTTCTTC.